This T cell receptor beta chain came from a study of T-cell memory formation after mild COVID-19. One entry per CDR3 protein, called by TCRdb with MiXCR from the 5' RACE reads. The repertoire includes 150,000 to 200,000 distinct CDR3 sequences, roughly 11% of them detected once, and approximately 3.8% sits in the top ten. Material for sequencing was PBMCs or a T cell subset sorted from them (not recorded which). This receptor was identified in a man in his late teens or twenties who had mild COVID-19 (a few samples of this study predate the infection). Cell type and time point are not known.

Written as DNA, the CDR3 is TGCGCCAGCAAACGGGACAGGGTAAGGGGCGAGCAGTACTTC. It encodes CASKRDRVRGEQYF. The chain recombines TRBV5-1 with TRBJ2-7; TRBD1 aligns across 9 bases. From germline, CDR1 is SGHRS and CDR2 YFSETQ. The CDR3 length is 14 residues. After removal of 6 bases from V and 6 bases from J, the junction contained 10 bases not matched to a gene.